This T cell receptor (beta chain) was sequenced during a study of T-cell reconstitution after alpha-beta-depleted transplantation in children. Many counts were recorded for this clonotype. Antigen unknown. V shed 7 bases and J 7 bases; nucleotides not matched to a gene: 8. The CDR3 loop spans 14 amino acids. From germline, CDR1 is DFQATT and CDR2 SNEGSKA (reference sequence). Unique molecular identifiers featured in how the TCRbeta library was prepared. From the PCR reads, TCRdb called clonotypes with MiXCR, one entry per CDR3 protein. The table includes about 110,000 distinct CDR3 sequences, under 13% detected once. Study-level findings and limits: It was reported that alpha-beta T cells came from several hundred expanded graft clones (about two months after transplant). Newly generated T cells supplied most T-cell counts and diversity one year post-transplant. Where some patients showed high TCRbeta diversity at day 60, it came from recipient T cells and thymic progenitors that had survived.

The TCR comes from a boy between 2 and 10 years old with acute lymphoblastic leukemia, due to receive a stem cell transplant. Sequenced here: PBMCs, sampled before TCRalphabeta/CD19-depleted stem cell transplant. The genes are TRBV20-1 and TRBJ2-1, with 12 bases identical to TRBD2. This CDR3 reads CSVETGTSGNEQFF. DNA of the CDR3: TGCAGTGTTGAAACCGGGACTAGCGGGAATGAGCAGTTCTTC.